The present T cell receptor (beta chain) was sequenced within a study of blood T cell repertoires in COVID-19 (dated by TCRdb to 2019 to 2021). Context from the whole study: Collaborator samples came from the United States, Italy and Spain and covered acute and convalescent phases of COVID-19. The prospective study material was composed of cDNA or gDNA derived from T cells, B-cell-depleted T cells, or PBMCs. Subjects who had been exposed to COVID-19, were actively infected with it, or had recovered from it provided the deeply sampled blood TCRbeta repertoires that made up the dataset. The repertoires were released in a freely available public database intended as a resource for research on the immune response to SARS-CoV-2. Samples were obtained from the ongoing ImmuneRACE study (first 160 participants) and from some 1,200 subjects provided by 6 global collaborators. A de-identified subject ID, COVID-19 status, age in years and sex were almost always included in the sample metadata. Where available, HLA class I and class II types were taken from metadata supplied by the sample provider and were not determined by assay-based typing.

Of note for this clone: Its antigen is not yet known. Base-call qualities are not available, and no considerably larger clone is one nucleotide away.

The collaborating institutions used their own protocols to collect whole blood in K2EDTA tubes. For TCRbeta analysis, collaborators shipped samples as frozen whole blood, isolated PBMCs, or DNA extracted from either of those sample types. TCRbeta CDR3 regions were amplified from genomic DNA using the immunoSEQ Assay, a bias-controlled multiplex PCR. As for the authors' bioinformatics: The number of nucleated cells in each sample was estimated by amplification of reference gene primers within the assay. Sequence reads were collapsed and filtered to measure the absolute abundance of every unique TCRbeta CDR3 rearrangement. For each sample, productive Simpson clonality was calculated by taking the square root of Simpson's diversity index across productive rearrangements. The table was pulled from immuneACCESS by TCRdb, which kept in-frame rearrangements only. Such tables lose some clones; where checked, under half of the loss comes from unresolved V genes, and the rest has no known cause. For V, J and clone size, that table is used; D and trimming come from the DNA. The sample contains 200,000 to 300,000 clones, about 80% of them found a single time. The top ten clonotypes cover over 3% of the sample.

Ends trimmed: V by 11 bases, J by 6 bases; bases unmatched to a gene: 10. Its CDR3 holds 13 amino acids, cysteine through phenylalanine. Only the CDR3 part of the read is kept: 39 bases, read in frame from the first base. From the germline V gene (reference sequence), CDR1 is SEHNR and CDR2 is FQNEAQ. What the authors observed across the whole study: The quantity of clinical and demographic metadata differed by source and by participant and was supplied without curation.

This TCR derives from a woman at least 80 years old with acute or convalescent COVID-19. The chain joins TRBV7-9 to TRBJ2-1; TRBD2 aligns with 7 central bases. The sample consisted of peripheral blood. This receptor carries the CDR3 CASSSSGGNEQFF. At the DNA level, the sequence is TGTGCCTCCTCCTCCTCGGGGGGCAATGAGCAGTTCTTC.